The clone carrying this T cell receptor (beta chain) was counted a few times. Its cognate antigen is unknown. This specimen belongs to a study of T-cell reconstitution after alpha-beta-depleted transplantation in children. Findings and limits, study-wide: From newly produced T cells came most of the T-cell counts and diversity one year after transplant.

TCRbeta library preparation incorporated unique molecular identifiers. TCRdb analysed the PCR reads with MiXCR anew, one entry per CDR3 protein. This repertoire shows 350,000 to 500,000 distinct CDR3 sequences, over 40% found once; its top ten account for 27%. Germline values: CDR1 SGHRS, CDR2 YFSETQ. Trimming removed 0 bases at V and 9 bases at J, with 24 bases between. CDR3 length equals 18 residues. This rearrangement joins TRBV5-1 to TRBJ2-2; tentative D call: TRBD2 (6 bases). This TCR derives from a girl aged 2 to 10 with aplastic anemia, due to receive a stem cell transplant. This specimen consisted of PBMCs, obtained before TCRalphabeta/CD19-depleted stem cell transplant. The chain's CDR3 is CASSLAFRETVRTRELFF. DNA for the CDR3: TGCGCCAGCAGCTTGGCCTTTCGGGAGACGGTCCGAACCAGGGAGCTGTTTTTT.